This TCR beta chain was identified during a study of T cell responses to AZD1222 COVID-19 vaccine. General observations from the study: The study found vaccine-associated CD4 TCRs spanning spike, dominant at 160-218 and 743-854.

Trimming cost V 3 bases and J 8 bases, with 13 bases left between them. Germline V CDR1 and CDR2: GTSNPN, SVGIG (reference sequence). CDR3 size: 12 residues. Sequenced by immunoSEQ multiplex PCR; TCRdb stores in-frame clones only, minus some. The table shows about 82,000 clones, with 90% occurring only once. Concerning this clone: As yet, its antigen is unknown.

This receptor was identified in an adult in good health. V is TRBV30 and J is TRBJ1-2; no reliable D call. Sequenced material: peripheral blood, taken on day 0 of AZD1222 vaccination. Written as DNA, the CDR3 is TGTGCCTGGAGCGAAAGTTCTTGGGGCTACACCTTC. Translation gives CAWSESSWGYTF.